This T cell receptor (beta chain) stems from a study of beta chain features in type 1 diabetes (dated by TCRdb to about 2018). Notes on the research overall: No differences in mean age, gender distribution, total cell number or subset yield were found between patients and healthy donors. Regulatory and stem cell-like memory subsets were isolated from only 8 patients and about 8 healthy donors, whereas naive and central memory subsets came from all 30 or so donors. Across all samples, fewer than 130 million sorted cells were examined, and cell number per subset correlated strongly with RNA yield. In the study, TCRB repertoires of sorted circulating CD4+ T cell subsets from recently diagnosed type 1 diabetes patients were compared with those of matched healthy donors.

All of the isolated RNA was reverse transcribed with the High Capacity cDNA Reverse Transcription Kit, so expressed TCRB transcripts were sequenced. Deep immunoSEQ sequencing was performed on naive, central memory and regulatory T cell samples, with an average of around 3.4 million total reads per sample. After sorted cells were lysed in RLT buffer, RNA was extracted with DNase-treated RNeasy Micro or Mini kits, with the choice depending on cell number. To prevent cross-contamination, each cell subset was processed individually, whereas patient and healthy donor samples were processed jointly. The immunoSEQ multiplex PCR was used to amplify TCRB sequences from cDNA, generating 87-bp fragments that spanned the CDR3 region. Sequencing of the amplicons was performed on the Illumina HiSeq platform. Regarding the original processing steps: Synthetic template baselines were used to correct PCR bias computationally, reads within Hamming distance 2 were collapsed, and singletons that could not be merged were discarded. Reads were aligned against IMGT so that V, D and J genes, CDR3 length and insertions or deletions at six rearrangement sites could be assigned. Within each subset, clonotype counts were normalized to sorted cell number, after which true diversity and Gini coefficients were computed with the tcR R package. The overlap coefficient, calculated on TCRB nucleotide sequences, was used to measure repertoire sharing. Out-of-frame TCRB sequences from naive cells were analyzed to stand in for the pre-selection repertoire. The clones in this table, taken by TCRdb from immuneACCESS, are in-frame only. Not every clone is retained; where verified, under half of the shortfall comes from an unresolved V gene, and the cause of the rest is unknown. V, J and clone size are taken as reported in that table, and D and trimming were inferred from the DNA itself. In all, the sample holds hundreds of thousands of clones, and about 32% of those were seen once. About 0.06% of the sample belongs to the ten largest clones.

From each donor, a single peripheral blood sample of about 100 mL on average was drawn into heparinised tubes. Using a panel that included CD45RO, CCR7, CD25, CD127, CD95 and CD27, naive, central memory, regulatory and stem cell-like memory CD4+ T cells were sorted on a BD FACSAria II. All sorted populations exceeded 95% purity. PBMCs were isolated right away by Lymphoprep density gradient centrifugation and were stained directly, without culture. So that batch effects would be minimized, each experiment stained and sorted samples in pairs, pairing one healthy donor with one patient. A remark on this clone: Which antigen it targets is not known. Nothing much larger sits one base from this clone, and base qualities are not available.

Reading from cysteine to phenylalanine, the CDR3 counts 13 amino acids. The retained sequence is limited to the CDR3, 39 bases, with the frame set at the first base. V loses 7 bases at its end and J loses 2 bases; junction bases beyond the gene matches: 6. From the germline V gene, CDR1 is SQVTM and CDR2 is ANQGSEA. Beyond this particular receptor, the publication reports: A moderate but significant shortening of TCRB CDR3 length was observed in type 1 diabetes patients in all four CD4+ subsets. Naive, central memory and regulatory TCRB repertoires appeared to be more alike among patients than among healthy donors. Because small numbers of individuals were included in the HLA sub-analyses, any influence of HLA type on TCRB rearrangement was left unresolved. Patients with type 1 diabetes made fewer insertions and deleted more nucleotides at VDJ recombination sites, implying thymic rearrangement abnormalities. PCR may preferentially amplify shorter templates, but because patient and control samples were amplified and corrected together, any resulting skew would affect both groups equally. Because cDNA was sequenced instead of genomic DNA, activated cells with high expression could be over-represented, although the groups did not differ in activation or CD3 levels.

The sequenced sample consisted of naive CD4+ T cells from blood. This specimen's cell subset or site label, per the study, means: true naive CD4+ T cells. This clonotype was sampled from a man aged 18 to 29 in good health. The chain joins TRBV29-1 to TRBJ2-7, and 9 bases in between align with TRBD2. The nucleotide sequence is TGCAGCGCGCTAGCGGGGCGAACCTACGAGCAGTACTTC. It translates as CSALAGRTYEQYF.